These 26 T cell receptor beta chains came from one sample sequenced in a study of identical twins. MiXCR, applied by TCRdb to the 5' RACE reads, yields one record per CDR3 protein. The profile shows some 1,700,000 distinct CDR3 sequences, about 32% of them singletons. The sequencing sample was made of cord blood. All receptors come from a newborn girl in good health.

In the case of this clonotype: A read error may explain this, as a much larger clone is one base away. The DNA of the CDR3 is TGCAGCGTTGAACTCCTCTACGAGCGGTACTTC. Translating gives CSVELLYERYF. The J gene is TRBJ2-4, the V gene TRBV29-1; no reliable D call. Trimming pared 2 bases from V and 15 bases from J, leaving 14 bases between. Germline values: CDR1 SQVTM, CDR2 ANQGSEA. There are 11 residues in the CDR3. The full variable domain, rest sourced from reference TRBV29-1 and TRBJ2-4, is SAVISQKPSRDICQRGTSLTIQCQVDSQVTMMFWYRQQPGQSLTLIATANQGSEATYESGFVIDKFPISRPNLTFSTLTVSNMSPEDSSIYLCSVELLYERYFGAGTRLSVL.

This rearrangement joins TRBV24-1 to TRBJ2-2; D not certain. In germline, CDR1 is KGHDR, CDR2 SFDVKD. The CDR3 is made up of 13 amino acids. The CDR3 DNA reads TGTGCGGCTTCAGACGTTCCGACTGGGGAGCTGTTTTTT. Encoded protein: CAASDVPTGELFF.

Remarks on this clonotype: Possible read error: a much larger clone is one base away. The chain combines TRBV28 with TRBJ2-4, with TRBD2 matching over 12 bases. V dropped 5 bases and J dropped 15; count of bases not matched to a gene: 17. CDR3 length equals 16 residues. Germline V CDR1 and CDR2: MDHEN, SYDVKM. The CDR3 here is CASSPSGRGLSYELYF. In DNA, the CDR3 is TGTGCCAGCAGTCCTAGCGGGAGGGGTCTTTCCTACGAGCTGTACTTC.

The rearrangement joins TRBV27 to TRBJ1-4, with a weak D call TRBD1 (6 bases). The germline V gene has CDR1 MNHEY and CDR2 SMNVEV (reference sequence). The length of the CDR3 is 14 residues. The V gene lost 1 base and the J gene lost 4 bases, with 7 bases spanning the gap. For the CDR3, the DNA is TGTGCCAGCAGTTTATTGGACAGTAATGAAAAACTGTTTTTT. It translates to CASSLLDSNEKLFF.

The J gene is TRBJ1-2, the V gene TRBV7-2; 9 bases map to TRBD1. V was pared by 3 bases and J by 0 bases, with 11 bases of the junction left unmatched. From germline, CDR1 is SGHTA and CDR2 FQGNSA. This CDR3 comprises 18 residues. The CDR3 DNA follows: TGTGCCAGCAGCTTGTTAAGGGGGGACAGGGCAGCTAACTATGGCTACACCTTC. It encodes CASSLLRGDRAANYGYTF. Full variable domain (remainder filled in from reference TRBV7-2 and TRBJ1-2): GAGVSQSPSNKVTEKGKDVELRCDPISGHTALYWYRQSLGQGLEFLIYFQGNSAPDKSGLPSDRFSAERTGGSVSTLTIQRTQQEDSAVYLCASSLLRGDRAANYGYTFGSGTRLTVV.

The chain's CDR3 is CASSPNRAERGTEAFF. In DNA form, the CDR3 reads TGTGCCAGCTCACCAAACAGGGCAGAGAGGGGCACTGAAGCTTTCTTT. The chain recombines TRBV18 with TRBJ1-1, with D tentatively TRBD1 (6 bases). CDR1 and CDR2 from the germline V gene are KGHSH and LQKENI. CDR3 length equals 16 residues. V was trimmed by 2 bases and J by 4 bases, leaving 17 bases between them.

This rearrangement joins TRBV12-3 or TRBV12-4 to TRBJ1-2; D is perhaps TRBD1 (6 bases). V was clipped by 4 bases and J by 3 bases, with 15 bases between them. This CDR3 comprises 15 residues. The CDR3 coding sequence is TGTGCCAGCAGTTCCCGACCCGAGGGGGACTATGGCTACACCTTC. Translation gives CASSSRPEGDYGYTF.

V is TRBV6-6 and J is TRBJ2-7; D call uncertain. V lost 0 bases, J lost 9 bases, and 9 bases lay in between. Per germline, CDR1 MNHNY and CDR2 SVGAGI (reference sequence). The CDR3 has 12 amino acids. This CDR3 reads CASSYSERWQYF. CDR3 nucleotides: TGTGCCAGCAGTTACTCGGAGAGGTGGCAGTACTTC.

This clonotype turned up a few times. V usage is TRBV6-5 and J usage is TRBJ2-1; TRBD2 is a possible D gene (5 bases). Germline assignment: CDR1 MNHEY and CDR2 SVGAGI. This CDR3 comprises 20 residues. The V end lost 3 bases, the J end lost 0 bases, and 24 bases lay between the germline ends. CDR3 protein: CASSYSRALLAGSSYNEQFF. In nucleotides, the CDR3 is TGTGCCAGCAGTTATTCCCGTGCGCTGCTAGCCGGTAGCTCCTACAATGAGCAGTTCTTC.

The chain recombines TRBV3-1 with TRBJ2-3; D is perhaps TRBD1 or TRBD2 (5 bases each). The CDR3 contains 16 residues. Between the trimmed V and J ends, which lost 5 bases and 4 bases, there was a span of 19 bases. Germline V lookup: CDR1 LGHDT, CDR2 YNNKEL (reference sequence). This chain's CDR3 is CASSNHRDLGADTQYF. CDR3 nucleotide sequence: TGTGCCAGCAGCAACCACCGGGACCTCGGGGCAGATACGCAGTATTTT.

This clonotype was seen only once. The chain joins TRBV7-6 to TRBJ1-2, with unresolved D. Germline V lookup: CDR1 SGHVS, CDR2 FNYEAQ. The CDR3 extends over 15 amino acids. Trimming took off 0 bases at V and 0 bases at J, with 8 bases between the two ends. CDR3 amino acids: CASSLAGRANYGYTF. The CDR3 bases are TGTGCCAGCAGCTTAGCTGGGAGGGCTAACTATGGCTACACCTTC.

The rearrangement uses TRBV3-1 and TRBJ1-2, with TRBD1 as a possible D gene (6 bases). The CDR3 loop spans 15 amino acids. Germline V gene lookup returns CDR1 LGHDT and CDR2 YNNKEL (reference sequence). V was shortened by 5 bases and J by 0 bases, with 13 bases between the two germline ends. CDR3 sequence (DNA): TGTGCCAGCAGCAACCGAGGACAGTCTAACTATGGCTACACCTTC. As protein: CASSNRGQSNYGYTF.

The rearrangement links TRBV4-1 to TRBJ2-1, with D possibly TRBD2 on 6 matching bases. The J call may not be correct, given that the DNA end is closer to TRBJ2-7. CDR3 size: 16 residues. Germline V gives CDR1 MGHRA, CDR2 YSYEKL. CDR3 in amino acids: CASSQDEAGRYNEQYF. DNA for the CDR3: TGCGCCAGCAGCCAAGATGAGGCGGGGCGATACAATGAGCAGTACTTC.

This clonotype was detected only a few times. The V gene is TRBV5-1, the J gene TRBJ2-2, with D unresolved. The germline gives CDR1 SGHRS, CDR2 YFSETQ. The CDR3 sequence is 12 residues long. V lost 3 bases to trimming and J lost 3 bases, with 3 bases between them. The CDR3 spells CASSYDTGELFF. The CDR3 coding sequence is TGCGCCAGCAGCTACGACACCGGGGAGCTGTTTTTT.

This clonotype was seen more than once but under ten times. This chain joins TRBV28 and TRBJ2-7, with 8 bases aligning to TRBD2. CDR3 length equals 15 residues. J lost 5 bases, V lost 1 base, and 7 bases had no gene match. Germline lookup yields CDR1 MDHEN and CDR2 SYDVKM. Here the CDR3 reads CASSLSAGGAHEQYF. CDR3 DNA: TGTGCCAGCAGTTTATCGGCGGGAGGAGCCCACGAGCAGTACTTC. The full variable domain, its missing parts supplied by reference TRBV28 and TRBJ2-7, is DVKVTQSSRYLVKRTGEKVFLECVQDMDHENMFWYRQDPGLGLRLIYFSYDVKMKEKGDIPEGYSVSREKKERFSLILESASTNQTSMYLCASSLSAGGAHEQYFGPGTRLTVT.

This clonotype came up many times. The chain has TRBV4-2 and TRBJ2-3; no definite D call. The CDR3 sequence is 15 residues long. The V end lost 1 base, the J end lost 2 bases, and 10 bases lay between the germline ends. Germline V gene sequence: CDR1 LGHNA, CDR2 YNFKEQ. CDR3: CASSQGAAITDTQYF. The CDR3 DNA sequence: TGTGCCAGCAGCCAAGGGGCGGCGATCACAGATACGCAGTATTTT.

The V call is TRBV12-3 or TRBV12-4, the J call TRBJ2-7, with 13 bases that match TRBD2. There are 18 residues in the CDR3. V shed 6 bases, J shed 0 bases, and the junction held 11 bases outside the gene matches. The CDR3 region is CASSHRTSGGPGSYEQYF. The DNA of the CDR3 is TGTGCCAGCAGCCACAGGACTAGCGGGGGACCGGGCTCCTACGAGCAGTACTTC.

This clonotype was counted at least ten times. This chain connects TRBV20-1 to TRBJ2-3; TRBD1 aligns across 10 bases. With 0 bases clipped from V and 1 base from J, the junction kept 1 base outside the gene matches. The CDR3 is made up of 15 amino acids. CDR1 is DFQATT and CDR2 is SNEGSKA in the germline V gene (reference sequence). Here the CDR3 reads CSARDGTGGTDTQYF. As DNA, the CDR3 is TGCAGTGCTAGAGATGGGACAGGGGGCACAGATACGCAGTATTTT.

About this clonotype: An end of the junction does not agree with germline; a read error may underlie this. The chain is built from TRBV10-3 and TRBJ2-7; possibly TRBD1 or TRBD2 for D (5 bases each). Germline CDR1 reads ENHRY; CDR2 reads SYGVKD. The CDR3 has 13 residues. This chain's CDR3 is CAIGEGPGDEQYF. DNA for the CDR3: TGTGCCATCGGTGAGGGACCTGGGGACGAGCAGTACTTC.

This clonotype was seen only a few times. This chain links TRBV10-3 with TRBJ1-1; the match to TRBD1 covers 9 bases. V lost 4 bases to trimming and J lost 2 bases; unmatched junction nucleotides: 5. CDR1 ENHRY and CDR2 SYGVKD come from the germline V gene. The CDR3 loop spans 15 amino acids. In DNA, the CDR3 is TGTGCCATCAGTGTGGCGGGACAGGGTAACACTGAAGCTTTCTTT. It translates to CAISVAGQGNTEAFF.

This chain links TRBV9 with TRBJ1-6, with no clear D. CDR1 and CDR2 from the germline V gene are SGDLS and YYNGEE. V was shortened by 3 bases and J by 10 bases, with 14 bases between the two germline ends. The CDR3 sequence is 14 residues long. CDR3 amino acids: CASSAAAGGSPLHF. The CDR3, as DNA: TGTGCCAGCAGCGCCGCGGCAGGTGGGTCACCCCTCCACTTT.

As concerns this clonotype: One base away lies a much larger clone, so this may be a sequencing read error. The CDR3, as DNA: TGTGCCAGCAGCTTTACCTTAGCGGGGGCTGGGGGGACCCAGTACTTC. Protein sequence: CASSFTLAGAGGTQYF. The chain employs TRBV7-2 and TRBJ2-4, with TRBD2 matching 9 bases. The DNA end is more similar to TRBJ2-5, so the J call may be wrong. Germline loops: CDR1 SGHTA, CDR2 FQGNSA. The CDR3 length is 16 residues.

CDR3 in amino acids: CASSVGQGLYEQYF. CDR3 DNA sequence: TGTGCCAGCAGTGTCGGACAGGGGTTGTATGAGCAGTACTTC. The rearrangement joins TRBV2 to TRBJ2-7; 9 bases map to TRBD1. The junction had 8 bases not matched to a gene; V was cut back by 4 bases and J by 7 bases. CDR3 length equals 14 residues. Germline V gene lookup returns CDR1 SNHLY and CDR2 FYNNEI.

This clonotype was seen a few times. The chain uses TRBV4-1 and TRBJ2-4; 7 bases fit TRBD2. Trimming removed 7 bases from V and 7 bases from J; junction bases left unmatched: 25. CDR1 MGHRA and CDR2 YSYEKL come from the germline V gene. This CDR3 is built from 19 residues. Here the CDR3 reads CASTERLAGRAPTRNIQYF. For the CDR3, the DNA is TGCGCCAGCACCGAGAGACTAGCCGGAAGAGCCCCAACGCGGAACATTCAGTACTTC.

This clonotype was counted a few times. This chain connects TRBV27 to TRBJ2-6, with D possibly TRBD2 on 6 matching bases. The CDR3 consists of 17 residues. The germline gives CDR1 MNHEY, CDR2 SMNVEV (reference sequence). Deletions cut 4 bases from V and 0 bases from J, with 13 bases between. The DNA of the CDR3 is TGTGCCAGCAGTTCCCGGGGACTTAGCTCTGGGGCCAACGTCCTGACTTTC. This sequence encodes CASSSRGLSSGANVLTF.

This chain joins TRBV28 and TRBJ2-5, with 10 bases fitting TRBD1. This CDR3 is 17 amino acids long. V lost 7 bases and J lost 11; bases outside the gene matches: 22. Germline V gene data show CDR1 as MDHEN and CDR2 as SYDVKM. This CDR3 is CASINIRQGATRNEQYF. The CDR3 nucleotides are TGTGCCAGCATCAATATCCGACAGGGGGCGACAAGGAATGAGCAGTACTTC.